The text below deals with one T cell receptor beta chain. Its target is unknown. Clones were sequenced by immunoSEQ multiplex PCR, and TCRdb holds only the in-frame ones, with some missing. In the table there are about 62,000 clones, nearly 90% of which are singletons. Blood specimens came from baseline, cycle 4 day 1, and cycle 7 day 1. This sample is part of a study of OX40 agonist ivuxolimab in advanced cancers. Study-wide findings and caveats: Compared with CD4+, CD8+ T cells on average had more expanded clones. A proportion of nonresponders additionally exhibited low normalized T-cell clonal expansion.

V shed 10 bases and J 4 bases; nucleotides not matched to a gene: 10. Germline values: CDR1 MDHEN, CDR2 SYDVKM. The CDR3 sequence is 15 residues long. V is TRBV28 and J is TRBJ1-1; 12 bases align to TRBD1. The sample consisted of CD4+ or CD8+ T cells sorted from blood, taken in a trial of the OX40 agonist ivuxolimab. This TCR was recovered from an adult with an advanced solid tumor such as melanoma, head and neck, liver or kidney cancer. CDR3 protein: CAINSGQGAITEAFF. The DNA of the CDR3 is TGTGCCATAAATTCGGGACAGGGGGCCATCACTGAAGCTTTCTTT. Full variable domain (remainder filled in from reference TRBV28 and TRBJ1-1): DVKVTQSSRYLVKRTGEKVFLECVQDMDHENMFWYRQDPGLGLRLIYFSYDVKMKEKGDIPEGYSVSREKKERFSLILESASTNQTSMYLCAINSGQGAITEAFFGQGTRLTVV.